Sequencing of this T cell receptor (beta chain) was carried out in a study of beta chain features in type 1 diabetes. Study results and limitations: PCR might pick shorter templates more often, in the same way for patients and controls. Patients with Type 1 diabetes showed moderately but significantly shorter TCRB CDR3s in all four CD4+ subsets.

Of the isolated RNA, all was reverse transcribed, and so the sequenced material was expressed TCRB transcripts. Sequencing was performed with immunoSEQ multiplex PCR; in TCRdb, only in-frame clones are kept and a portion is missing. The sample has more than 300,000 clones; roughly 9.8% are singletons. Notes on this clone: The antigen remains undetermined.

V lost 3 bases to trimming and J lost 3 bases, with 10 bases between them. CDR1 and CDR2 (germline): SGDLS, YYNGEE. The CDR3 sequence is 15 residues long. The authors sorted CD4+ naive, central memory, regulatory and stem cell-like memory cells via CD45RO/CCR7/CD25/CD127/CD95/CD27. This clonotype was obtained from a man aged 25-45 years with type 1 diabetes. The specimen sequenced was central memory CD4+ T cells from blood. The J gene is TRBJ2-6, the V gene TRBV9; D ambiguous. CDR3 sequence reads: CASSARVGGANVLTF. CDR3 in DNA: TGTGCCAGCAGCGCCCGGGTTGGTGGGGCCAACGTCCTGACTTTC.